Following are 18 T cell receptor beta chains from one sample sequenced in a study of post-analysis software for immune sequencing data. Tagging with unique molecular identifiers was a feature of the TCR beta cDNA libraries. TCRdb re-derived calls from the PCR reads in MiXCR, one entry per CDR3 protein. Of 450,000 to 650,000 distinct CDR3 sequences listed, roughly 47% are singletons. For these receptors, no antigen is known. Study-wide findings and caveats: Compared with controls, patients had more of about 5 TRBV segments, including TRBV5-6, TRBV5-1 and TRBV20-1.

Sequencing used blood. Receptor source: a girl aged 5-17 years with multiple sclerosis.

J is TRBJ1-6 and V is TRBV19, with 8 bases fitting TRBD1. The V gene's germline CDR1 is LNHDA and CDR2 SQIVND (reference sequence). V was pared by 4 bases and J by 9 bases, with 5 bases of the junction left unmatched. The CDR3 runs to 14 residues. In nucleotides, the CDR3 is TGTGCCAGTAGTACTGAAGACAGGGGTTCACCCCTCCACTTT. Its translation is CASSTEDRGSPLHF. The variable domain in full, with the rest retrieved from reference TRBV19 and TRBJ1-6, is DGGITQSPKYLFRKEGQNVTLSCEQNLNHDAMYWYRQDPGQGLRLIYYSQIVNDFQKGDIAEGYSVSREKKESFPLTVTSAQKNPTAFYLCASSTEDRGSPLHFGNGTRLTVT.

On this clonotype itself: Germline is not matched at one junction end, which may reflect a read error. V usage is TRBV12-3 or TRBV12-4 and J usage is TRBJ2-1; the match to TRBD2 covers 12 bases. The CDR3 is 18 residues long. The CDR3 coding sequence is TGTGCCGGCAGCCCGGGACTAGCGGGCCTATTAGGTTACAATGAGCAGTTCTTC. Translated: CAGSPGLAGLLGYNEQFF.

This rearrangement joins TRBV24-1 to TRBJ2-3; D uncertain. This CDR3 is 16 amino acids long. V was trimmed by 1 base and J by 0 bases, leaving 10 bases between them. Germline V gives CDR1 KGHDR, CDR2 SFDVKD. DNA for the CDR3: TGTGCCACCAGTGATTTCAGCAAAGCCAGCACAGATACGCAGTATTTT. This sequence encodes CATSDFSKASTDTQYF.

J is TRBJ2-3 and V is TRBV7-2; D is tentatively TRBD1 or TRBD2 (6 bases each). This CDR3 is 16 amino acids long. From germline, CDR1 is SGHTA and CDR2 FQGNSA. Trimming cost V 1 base and J 6 bases, with 17 bases left between them. The CDR3 loop is CASSLDRGGQSDTQYF. CDR3 in DNA: TGTGCCAGCAGCTTAGATAGGGGAGGACAGTCGGATACGCAGTATTTT.

The V call is TRBV10-3, the J call TRBJ2-6; D perhaps matches TRBD1 (5 bases). CDR1 is ENHRY and CDR2 is SYGVKD in the germline V gene. This CDR3 region has 15 residues. Trimming took 6 bases from V and 0 from J, leaving 9 bases between them. The CDR3 loop is CAIRTVLSGANVLTF. Here the CDR3 DNA reads TGTGCCATCAGGACAGTCCTCTCTGGGGCCAACGTCCTGACTTTC.

This rearrangement joins TRBV7-2 to TRBJ2-3; D may be TRBD1 (6 bases). In germline, CDR1 is SGHTA, CDR2 FQGNSA. This CDR3 has 15 amino acids. Trimming left V 0 bases short and J 4 bases short, with 11 bases between. The CDR3 sequence is CASSLATGPADTQYF. The CDR3 nucleotides read TGTGCCAGCAGCTTAGCTACAGGGCCGGCAGATACGCAGTATTTT.

In its sample, this clonotype was seen a few times. This chain connects TRBV6-6 to TRBJ2-5, with 10 nucleotides matching TRBD1. Trimming cost V 5 bases and J 5 bases; bases outside gene matches: 5. The CDR3 is 14 residues long. Germline CDR1 MNHNY, CDR2 SVGAGI (reference sequence). The chain's CDR3 is CASSRDRGHETQYF. Here the CDR3 DNA reads TGTGCCAGCAGTAGGGACAGGGGACACGAGACCCAGTACTTC.

The genes are TRBV27 and TRBJ2-6, with TRBD1 matching over 7 bases. V was pared by 8 bases and J by 2 bases, with 12 bases of the junction left unmatched. Per germline, CDR1 MNHEY and CDR2 SMNVEV (reference sequence). This CDR3 has 17 residues. CDR3 DNA: TGTGCCAGCGCGAGAATGACAGGGACAACTGGGGCCAACGTCCTGACTTTC. Amino acid sequence: CASARMTGTTGANVLTF.

This clonotype was picked up a small number of times. This sequence joins TRBV12-3 or TRBV12-4 and TRBJ2-7; D unresolved. The CDR3 has 15 amino acids. With 0 bases removed from V and 0 bases from J, the gap between germline ends came to 9 bases. CDR3 amino acids: CASSLARTVSYEQYF. Written as DNA, the CDR3 is TGTGCCAGCAGTTTAGCCCGGACGGTCTCCTACGAGCAGTACTTC.

This rearrangement joins TRBV6-5 to TRBJ1-1; D perhaps matches TRBD1 (5 bases). This CDR3 has 15 residues. Trimming took 4 bases from V and 0 from J, leaving 12 bases between them. Germline V gene lookup returns CDR1 MNHEY and CDR2 SVGAGI. In nucleotides, the CDR3 is TGTGCCAGCAGTTCTTCCGGGACGGTGAACACTGAAGCTTTCTTT. This translates into CASSSSGTVNTEAFF.

This clonotype was seen more than once but under ten times. The chain couples TRBV4-1 to TRBJ2-7; D might be TRBD2 (6 bases). The V gene's germline CDR1 is MGHRA and CDR2 YSYEKL. Deletions cut 1 base from V and 4 bases from J, with 14 bases between. The CDR3 sequence is 15 residues long. In DNA form, the CDR3 reads TGCGCCAGCAGCCAAGGGCGGGGAGTGGATTACGAGCAGTACTTC. Translation gives CASSQGRGVDYEQYF.

The rearrangement joins TRBV7-2 to TRBJ2-7; TRBD2 agrees at 7 bases. J lost 3 bases, V lost 6 bases, and 5 bases had no gene match. Germline V gene data show CDR1 as SGHTA and CDR2 as FQGNSA. The CDR3 contains 13 residues. Here the CDR3 reads CASRTTSSYEQYF. The CDR3 bases are TGTGCCAGCAGGACGACTAGCAGCTACGAGCAGTACTTC.

This sequence joins TRBV12-3 or TRBV12-4 and TRBJ2-5, with TRBD1 matching 7 bases. The CDR3 loop spans 14 amino acids. Germline trimming cut 5 bases from V and 5 bases from J; bases unmatched to any gene: 8. The CDR3 nucleotides are TGTGCCAGCAGTCAGACAGGGACCCGGGAGACCCAGTACTTC. As protein: CASSQTGTRETQYF.

This sequence joins TRBV5-1 and TRBJ1-1; tentative D call: TRBD1 (5 bases). Trimming pared 4 bases from V and 1 base from J, leaving 14 bases between. Germline values: CDR1 SGHRS, CDR2 YFSETQ. This CDR3 is built from 15 residues. CDR3 in amino acids: CASSTGPSRNTEAFF. CDR3 sequence (DNA): TGCGCCAGCAGCACAGGACCTTCCCGGAACACTGAAGCTTTCTTT.

This clonotype was observed a handful of times. V is TRBV6-1 and J is TRBJ2-5, with a tentative D call TRBD1 (6 bases). Per the germline V gene, CDR1 is MNHNS and CDR2 is SASEGT. Trimming removed 0 bases at V and 3 bases at J, with 11 bases between. The CDR3 totals 15 residues. The CDR3 here is CASSEAGTLKETQYF. CDR3 sequence (DNA): TGTGCCAGCAGTGAAGCCGGGACACTTAAAGAGACCCAGTACTTC.

This clonotype was seen repeatedly, ten times or more. The J gene is TRBJ2-7, the V gene TRBV20-1, with D tentatively TRBD2 (6 bases). Germline V gives CDR1 DFQATT, CDR2 SNEGSKA (reference sequence). This CDR3 is built from 15 residues. V was clipped by 6 bases and J by 3 bases, with 21 bases between them. CDR3 nucleotides: TGCAGTGCAACCGCCCCCCGGGGGTTCGACTACGAGCAGTACTTC. Its protein product is CSATAPRGFDYEQYF.

The rearrangement joins TRBV3-1 to TRBJ1-2; a possible D gene is TRBD1 (6 bases). CDR1 is LGHDT and CDR2 is YNNKEL in the germline V gene (reference sequence). Trimming removed 5 bases at V and 4 bases at J, with 14 bases between. There are 14 residues in the CDR3. CDR3 sequence: CASSKGGGSYGYTF. The CDR3 DNA is TGTGCCAGCAGCAAGGGGGGGGGTTCCTATGGCTACACCTTC.

The count of this clonotype is one. V is TRBV10-3 and J is TRBJ2-7; D may be TRBD1 or TRBD2 (6 bases each). This CDR3 has 15 residues. Germline CDR1 is ENHRY and CDR2 is SYGVKD. V lost 10 bases and J lost 2, with 21 bases in between. The CDR3 region has the DNA TGTGCCACCGGGGGCGACTCGTTACCCACCTACGAGCAGTACTTC. It specifies CATGGDSLPTYEQYF.